A single sample is the source of the 31 T cell receptor beta chains below, sequenced in a study of T cell repertoires in cytomegalovirus infection. The antigens these receptors bind are not known. From the reads, TCRdb called clonotypes with MiXCR, one entry per CDR3 protein. The sample has roughly 80,000 distinct CDR3 sequences; 20% to 30% are singletons. The input for sequencing was CD8+ T cells from cultured PBMCs, taken from culture after CMV antigen stimulation. The source is a human donor in good health (CMV status not recorded). Some clones in this sample may be carry-over from other donors' samples.

The V gene is TRBV12-3 or TRBV12-4, the J gene TRBJ1-2; 7 bases agree with TRBD1. This CDR3 spans 15 amino acids. After removal of 3 bases from V and 4 bases from J, the junction contained 8 bases not matched to a gene. CDR3 in DNA: TGTGCCAGCAGTTTCGGGGCAGGGGGGGGCTATGGCTACACCTTC. It translates to CASSFGAGGGYGYTF.

This clonotype was counted only a few times. The rearrangement joins TRBV19 to TRBJ2-1; TRBD1 aligns across 7 bases. Germline V gene lookup returns CDR1 LNHDA and CDR2 SQIVND (reference sequence). V trimming: 5 bases; J trimming: 13 bases; junction bases outside the gene matches: 11. CDR3 size: 13 residues. Here the CDR3 DNA reads TGTGCCAGTAGTCCCGGGACAGCCCTACAACAGTTCTTC. This sequence encodes CASSPGTALQQFF.

This clonotype was recorded many times. The genes are TRBV7-9 and TRBJ2-1; maybe TRBD2 (6 bases). The length of the CDR3 is 15 residues. The germline V gene has CDR1 SEHNR and CDR2 FQNEAQ (reference sequence). V was cut by 2 bases and J by 3 bases, with 11 bases left in between. In DNA form, the CDR3 reads TGTGCCAGCAGCTTAAGTGAGACTAGCTACAATGAGCAGTTCTTC. This translates into CASSLSETSYNEQFF.

The rearrangement joins TRBV28 to TRBJ2-5, with 7 bases matching TRBD2. Trimming took 7 bases from V and 2 from J; bases not matched to a gene: 13. The length of the CDR3 is 16 residues. Germline V lookup: CDR1 MDHEN, CDR2 SYDVKM. DNA for the CDR3: TGTGCCAGCAATACCGTTAGCGGGCTGGGGCAAGAGACCCAGTACTTC. Protein product: CASNTVSGLGQETQYF.

This clonotype was seen a handful of times. The CDR3, as DNA: TGTGCCAGCAGGGGACACCTCTCCCCGAGGGTC. This encodes CASRGHLSPRV. This chain connects TRBV12-3 or TRBV12-4 to TRBJ2-7; D might be TRBD1 (6 bases). The CDR3 extends over 11 amino acids.

This clonotype was observed a handful of times. The genes are TRBV6-5 and TRBJ2-2; TRBD2 matches 8 bases. The CDR3 loop spans 17 amino acids. J gave up 6 bases and V 4 bases, and 13 bases lay outside the gene matches. Germline V gene lookup returns CDR1 MNHEY and CDR2 SVGAGI. CDR3 sequence (DNA): TGTGCCAGCAGTTGGACCCTCGCCAGCGGGGGTGCCGGGGAGCTGTTTTTT. Its translation: CASSWTLASGGAGELFF.

The sample holds many counts of this clonotype. The CDR3 here is CASSTRDRTQYF. Written as DNA, the CDR3 is TGTGCCAGCAGCACGCGGGACCGCACCCAGTACTTC. The chain recombines TRBV7-9 with TRBJ2-5, with D tentatively TRBD2 (6 bases). Germline-derived CDR1 and CDR2 are SEHNR and FQNEAQ (reference sequence). The V gene lost 5 bases and the J gene lost 8 bases, with 12 bases spanning the gap. CDR3 size: 12 residues.

The V and J genes are TRBV12-3 or TRBV12-4 and TRBJ2-3, with D possibly matching TRBD1 (6 bases). Deletions cut 1 base from V and 3 bases from J, with 11 bases between. The CDR3 is 15 amino acids. The CDR3 bases are TGTGCCAGCAGTTTAGTTGGGGGCTTGACAGATACGCAGTATTTT. It specifies CASSLVGGLTDTQYF.

Many counts were recorded for this clonotype. The gene calls are TRBV12-3 or TRBV12-4 and TRBJ1-2; 8 nucleotides align to TRBD1. The CDR3 extends over 16 amino acids. Trimming removed 11 bases from V and 1 base from J; junction bases left unmatched: 15. The CDR3 sequence: CAVRRTGQDFNYGYTF. The DNA for the CDR3 is TGTGCCGTACGTCGAACGGGACAGGATTTTAACTATGGCTACACCTTC.

This clonotype showed up many times. The V gene is TRBV7-2, the J gene TRBJ2-5; D possibly matches TRBD1 or TRBD2 (5 bases each). The CDR3 loop spans 16 amino acids. Germline CDR1 and CDR2: SGHTA and FQGNSA. Trimming cost V 5 bases and J 3 bases, with 19 bases left between them. The CDR3 DNA sequence: TGTGCCAGCAGCACCCGGTCGGGGACCAGCGAAGAGACCCAGTACTTC. Its translation is CASSTRSGTSEETQYF.

This rearrangement joins TRBV12-3 or TRBV12-4 to TRBJ2-1; no clear D. CDR3 length: 18 residues. Trimming pared 5 bases from V and 2 bases from J, leaving 22 bases between. This CDR3 is CASSQLGSRHKAYNEQFF. CDR3 in DNA: TGTGCCAGCAGTCAACTTGGTAGTAGGCACAAGGCCTACAATGAGCAGTTCTTC.

The chain is built from TRBV5-5 and TRBJ1-5; D is uncertain. This CDR3 region has 15 residues. Germline CDR1 is SGHKS and CDR2 is YYEKEE (reference sequence). Trimming left V 0 bases short and J 1 base short, with 8 bases between. The CDR3 DNA is TGTGCCAGCAGCTTGGAGCCGGGAAGCAATCAGCCCCAGCATTTT. This sequence encodes CASSLEPGSNQPQHF.

The chain recombines TRBV28 with TRBJ1-3; 7 bases are shared with TRBD1. The J segment lost 4 bases and the V segment lost 5 bases, leaving 8 bases of the junction unmatched. CDR3 length: 15 amino acids. CDR1 and CDR2 from the germline V gene are MDHEN and SYDVKM. CDR3 in amino acids: CASSTTGVVGNTIYF. Written as DNA, the CDR3 is TGTGCCAGCAGTACCACAGGGGTAGTAGGAAACACCATATATTTT. The full variable domain, its missing parts supplied by reference TRBV28 and TRBJ1-3, is DVKVTQSSRYLVKRTGEKVFLECVQDMDHENMFWYRQDPGLGLRLIYFSYDVKMKEKGDIPEGYSVSREKKERFSLILESASTNQTSMYLCASSTTGVVGNTIYFGEGSWLTVV.

In this sample, this clonotype turned up a few times. V usage is TRBV3-1 and J usage is TRBJ1-6, with 7 bases identical to TRBD1. The germline CDR1 and CDR2 sequences are LGHDT and YNNKEL (reference sequence). Germline trimming cut 6 bases from V and 7 bases from J; bases unmatched to any gene: 0. This CDR3 contains 12 residues. CDR3 sequence: CASRTGNSPLHF. In nucleotides, the CDR3 is TGTGCCAGCAGGACAGGGAATTCACCCCTCCACTTT.

The rearrangement links TRBV6-5 to TRBJ2-2, with D possibly called TRBD1 or TRBD2 (6 bases each). This CDR3 spans 13 amino acids. Germline V gene data show CDR1 as MNHEY and CDR2 as SVGAGI. The V end lost 0 bases, the J end lost 9 bases, and 8 bases lay between the germline ends. CDR3 nucleotides: TGTGCCAGCAGTTACTCCGGGGGCAGGGAGCTGTTTTTT. Protein: CASSYSGGRELFF.

As to this clonotype: Here the CDR3 omits its conserved ending phenylalanine or tryptophan, so a read error is the likely source. CDR3 DNA sequence: TGTGCCAGCAGCCCAGGAGCGGGAGAGAGACCCGGGGAGCTGTTTTGT. Protein: CASSPGAGERPGELFC. The V and J genes are TRBV7-4 and TRBJ2-2, with TRBD2 identical over 8 bases. The germline V gene encodes CDR1 SGHVT and CDR2 SQSDAQ. The CDR3 spans 16 residues. J was trimmed by 6 bases and V by 5 bases; bases with no gene match: 11.

The chain carries TRBV19 and TRBJ2-2; 9 positions agree with TRBD2. The CDR3 has 15 residues. Germline V lookup: CDR1 LNHDA, CDR2 SQIVND (reference sequence). Trimming removed 2 bases from V and 6 bases from J; junction bases left unmatched: 4. The DNA for the CDR3 is TGTGCCAGTAGTATATATAGCGGGGGCCCCGGGGAGCTGTTTTTT. This codes for CASSIYSGGPGELFF.

On this clonotype itself: A much larger clone sits a single nucleotide away, making a read error possible. This chain links TRBV7-9 with TRBJ1-2, with 8 positions matching TRBD1. This CDR3 is built from 15 residues. Looked up from germline, CDR1 is SEHNR and CDR2 is FQNEAQ (reference sequence). CDR3 in DNA: TGTGTCAGCAGCGGTGGGACAGGAGGTGACTATGGCTACACCTTC. This codes for CVSSGGTGGDYGYTF.

This clonotype was observed at least ten times. The CDR3 sequence: CASSFGNEQYF. CDR3 in DNA: TGTGCCAGCAGCTTCGGAAACGAGCAGTACTTC. V and J are TRBV7-9 and TRBJ2-7; the D is unclear. The CDR3 consists of 11 residues. The ends were cut back, 3 bases at V and 5 bases at J, with 5 bases in the middle. The germline V gene encodes CDR1 SEHNR and CDR2 FQNEAQ (reference sequence).

This clonotype was seen at least ten times. The chain carries TRBV4-1 and TRBJ1-4; D is possibly TRBD1 (5 bases). This CDR3 comprises 14 residues. Deletions cut 1 base from V and 6 bases from J, with 9 bases between. Germline CDR1 reads MGHRA; CDR2 reads YSYEKL. As DNA, the CDR3 is TGCGCCAGCAGCCAAGGAGGGGACTATGAAAAACTGTTTTTT. Translating it yields CASSQGGDYEKLFF.

The chain employs TRBV6-2 or TRBV6-3 and TRBJ2-7; TRBD1 matches at 7 bases. This CDR3 spans 14 amino acids. Germline V gives CDR1 MNHEY, CDR2 SVGEGT. Losses at the gene ends were 0 bases for V and 6 bases for J; bases not matched to a gene: 5. CDR3 in DNA: TGTGCCAGCAGTTACTCCCGACAGGGCCCCGAGCAGTACTTC. It codes for CASSYSRQGPEQYF.

This clonotype has just a few counts. V gene TRBV10-3 combines with J gene TRBJ2-1; D is possibly TRBD1 (5 bases). The length of the CDR3 is 14 residues. Germline lookup yields CDR1 ENHRY and CDR2 SYGVKD. V lost 2 bases, J lost 5 bases, and 10 bases lay in between. The CDR3 loop reads CAISEPDSHNEQFF. As DNA, the CDR3 is TGTGCCATCAGTGAGCCTGACAGCCACAATGAGCAGTTCTTC.

This clonotype was recorded many times. The V and J genes are TRBV7-3 and TRBJ1-1, with D hard to call. Per the germline V gene, CDR1 is SGHTA and CDR2 is FQGTGA. The CDR3 has 13 amino acids. With 4 bases removed from V and 6 bases from J, the gap between germline ends came to 12 bases. The DNA for the CDR3 is TGTGCCAGCAGCTCGATCGGGGAGGCTGAAGCTTTCTTT. Protein product: CASSSIGEAEAFF.

This clonotype was counted at least ten times. The V call is TRBV7-6, the J call TRBJ1-1; 7 nucleotides line up with TRBD1. V gave up 8 bases and J gave up 4 bases; unmatched junction bases: 7. Germline CDR1 SGHVS, CDR2 FNYEAQ. The CDR3 covers 13 residues. As DNA, the CDR3 is TGTGCCAGCGGACGGACAGGCCGCACTGAAGCTTTCTTT. Residues: CASGRTGRTEAFF. The full variable domain, completed using reference TRBV7-6 and TRBJ1-1, is GAGVSQSPRYKVTKRGQDVALRCDPISGHVSLYWYRQALGQGPEFLTYFNYEAQQDKSGLPNDRFSAERPEGSISTLTIQRTEQRDSAMYRCASGRTGRTEAFFGQGTRLTVV.

This clonotype was recorded many times. This chain links TRBV7-9 with TRBJ1-4; TRBD1 is a possible D gene (5 bases). The germline V gene encodes CDR1 SEHNR and CDR2 FQNEAQ (reference sequence). V dropped 6 bases and J dropped 5 bases, with 13 bases sitting between them. CDR3 length: 14 residues. CDR3 sequence reads: CASRGRERNEKLFF. CDR3 DNA sequence: TGTGCCAGCAGAGGCAGGGAGCGCAATGAAAAACTGTTTTTT.

This clonotype appeared a few times. The gene calls are TRBV4-3 and TRBJ2-7, with 7 bases matching TRBD1. The CDR3 spans 16 residues. Trimming took 1 base from V and 0 from J; bases not matched to a gene: 6. Germline CDR1 is LGHNA and CDR2 is YSLEER. CDR3 residues: CASSQVHSGGSYEQYF. For the CDR3, the DNA is TGCGCCAGCAGCCAAGTTCACTCAGGGGGCTCCTACGAGCAGTACTTC.

The chain combines TRBV6-6 with TRBJ2-7; D uncertain. The CDR3 runs to 17 residues. The ends were cut back, 0 bases at V and 2 bases at J, with 17 bases in the middle. The germline CDR1 and CDR2 sequences are MNHNY and SVGAGI (reference sequence). CDR3 sequence: CASSYSRGLSGTYEQYF. CDR3 bases: TGTGCCAGCAGTTACTCGAGAGGCCTATCAGGCACCTACGAGCAGTACTTC.

V is TRBV27 and J is TRBJ2-5; 14 bases agree with TRBD2. V lost 5 bases to trimming and J lost 2 bases; unmatched junction nucleotides: 4. Germline V gene sequence: CDR1 MNHEY, CDR2 SMNVEV (reference sequence). The CDR3 is 16 residues long. The CDR3 loop reads CASSPGTSGRQETQYF. CDR3 sequence (DNA): TGTGCCAGCAGTCCGGGGACTAGCGGGAGACAAGAGACCCAGTACTTC.

This clonotype has a count of ten or more. The J gene is TRBJ2-7, the V gene TRBV6-2 or TRBV6-3; a possible D gene is TRBD1 (6 bases). The CDR3 has 15 residues. V was shortened by 6 bases and J by 3 bases, with 18 bases between the two germline ends. Germline CDR1 is MNHEY and CDR2 is SVGEGT. The CDR3 region is CASRTGKPGVYEQYF. As DNA, the CDR3 is TGTGCCAGCAGAACAGGGAAACCCGGGGTCTACGAGCAGTACTTC.

This clonotype was counted a few times. This chain links TRBV4-3 with TRBJ1-1; D is ambiguous. V was shortened by 0 bases and J by 5 bases, with 10 bases between the two germline ends. The CDR3 has 14 residues. CDR1 and CDR2 (germline): LGHNA, YSLEER. The CDR3 bases are TGCGCCAGCAGCCAAGATCCAGGCGTGACTGAAGCTTTCTTT. It encodes CASSQDPGVTEAFF.

This clonotype was found a few times. This sequence joins TRBV27 and TRBJ2-1; D gene uncertain. V was clipped by 4 bases and J by 9 bases, with 13 bases between them. Germline values: CDR1 MNHEY, CDR2 SMNVEV (reference sequence). CDR3 length equals 13 residues. The CDR3 reads CASSYGSGIEQFF. CDR3 sequence (DNA): TGTGCCAGCAGTTACGGCTCTGGGATTGAGCAGTTCTTC.